This T cell receptor (beta chain) was recovered during a study of cytomegalovirus exposure and HLA in healthy donors. Study-level findings and limits: The productive fraction for most TCR beta V segments was about 87% or about 30% in an earlier analysis. Altogether, about 160 TCR beta chains were recorded as cytomegalovirus-associated. Reports showed the classifier diagnosing cytomegalovirus status with high specificity and sensitivity.

The PCR contained 60 Vbeta and 13 Jbeta primers. Clones were read by immunoSEQ multiplex PCR, and TCRdb kept only the in-frame ones, dropping some. The repertoire includes approximately 150,000 clones, under 85% of them detected once, and roughly 4% sits in the top ten. This clone was counted a single time. Its antigen is unknown. Germline V gene lookup returns CDR1 SGHAT and CDR2 FQNNGV. The CDR3 is made up of 14 amino acids. V shed 7 bases and J 9 bases; nucleotides not matched to a gene: 15. The clonotype originates from a man aged 50 to 59 in good health and CMV-seropositive. Sequenced material: PBMCs. This chain joins TRBV11-2 and TRBJ2-7; 7 bases agree with TRBD1. CDR3 loop: CASTSGQTASGQYF. CDR3 bases: TGTGCCAGCACCTCGGGACAGACGGCCTCTGGGCAGTACTTC.